This T cell receptor (beta chain) was sequenced for a study of T-cell reconstitution after alpha-beta-depleted transplantation in children. The TCRbeta library incorporated unique molecular identifiers. TCRdb independently ran MiXCR on the PCR reads; one entry per CDR3 protein. The repertoire holds about 610,000 distinct CDR3 sequences, with about 10% as singletons. Trimming cost V 10 bases and J 8 bases, with 11 bases left between them. Germline CDR1 and CDR2: MNHEY and SVGAGI. This CDR3 region has 11 residues. The sequencing used PBMCs from the stem cell graft donor, collected from the stem cell graft. The clonotype comes from a human donor who donated a stem cell graft to a child with acute myeloid leukemia. The gene calls are TRBV6-5 and TRBJ2-2, with D unclear. CDR3 nucleotides: TGTGCCACCCTCCGTGCAGGGGAGCTGTTTTTT. It encodes CATLRAGELFF.